This TCR beta chain was found in a study of OX40 agonist ivuxolimab in advanced cancers. The wider study: Hepatocellular carcinoma, melanoma, renal cell or head and neck cancer affected the dose-escalation patients. In three patients, partial responses were observed, one with hepatocellular carcinoma and two with cutaneous melanoma.

Looked up from germline, CDR1 is SNHLY and CDR2 is FYNNEI. V was trimmed by 2 bases and J by 6 bases, leaving 7 bases between them. This CDR3 region has 13 residues. In regard to this clone: Its antigen remains unknown.

The study's findings and limits: At 0.1 to 3.0 mg/kg and by week 6, CD4+ and CD8+ T cells in the blood had expanded clonally. Among T cells, CD8+ cells averaged more expanded clones than CD4+ cells.

Method: immunoSEQ multiplex PCR; TCRdb's copy keeps in-frame clones and lacks some. The data contain around 25,000 clones, 75% to 90% of them seen just once; the ten biggest clones take up over 15%. This TCR derives from an adult with an advanced solid tumor such as melanoma, head and neck, liver or kidney cancer. This chain joins TRBV2 and TRBJ2-2; possibly TRBD2 for D (5 bases). Sequences were derived from CD4+ or CD8+ T cells sorted from blood, sampled in a trial of the OX40 agonist ivuxolimab. The CDR3: CASSENGAGELFF. The CDR3 DNA reads as TGTGCCAGCAGTGAAAACGGGGCCGGGGAGCTGTTTTTT. The variable domain in full, with the rest retrieved from reference TRBV2 and TRBJ2-2, is EPEVTQTPSHQVTQMGQEVILRCVPISNHLYFYWYRQILGQKVEFLVSFYNNEISEKSEIFDDQFSVERPDGSNFTLKIRSTKLEDSAMYFCASSENGAGELFFGEGSRLTVL.